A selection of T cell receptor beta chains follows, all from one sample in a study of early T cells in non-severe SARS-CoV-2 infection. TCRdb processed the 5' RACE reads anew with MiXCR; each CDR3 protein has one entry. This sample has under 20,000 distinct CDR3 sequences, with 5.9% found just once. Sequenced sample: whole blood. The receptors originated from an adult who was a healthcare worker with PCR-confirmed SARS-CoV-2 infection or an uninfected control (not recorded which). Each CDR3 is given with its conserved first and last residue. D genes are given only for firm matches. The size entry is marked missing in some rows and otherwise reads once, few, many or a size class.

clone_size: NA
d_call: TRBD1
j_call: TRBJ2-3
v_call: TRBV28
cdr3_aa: CASSAGGVADTQYF
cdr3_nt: TGTGCCAGCAGTGCAGGGGGCGTCGCAGATACGCAGTATTTT

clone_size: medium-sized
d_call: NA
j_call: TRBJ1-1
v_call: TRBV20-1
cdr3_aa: CSASSGLLTEAFF
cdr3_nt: TGCAGTGCTAGCTCGGGGCTGCTGACTGAAGCTTTCTTT

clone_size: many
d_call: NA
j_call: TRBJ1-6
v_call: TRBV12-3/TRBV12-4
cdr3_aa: CASSFAENSPLHF
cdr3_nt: TGTGCCAGCAGTTTCGCGGAGAATTCACCCCTCCACTTT

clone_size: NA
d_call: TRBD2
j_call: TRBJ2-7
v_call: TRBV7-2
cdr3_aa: CASSLSGTRLYEQYF
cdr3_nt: TGTGCCAGCAGCCTATCCGGGACTAGACTCTACGAGCAGTACTTC

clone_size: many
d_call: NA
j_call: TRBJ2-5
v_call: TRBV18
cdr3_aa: CASSDSQETQYF
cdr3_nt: TGTGCCAGCTCGGACAGCCAAGAGACCCAGTACTTC

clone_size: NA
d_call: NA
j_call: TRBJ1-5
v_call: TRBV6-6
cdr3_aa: CASSRKGTFNQPQHF
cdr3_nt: TGTGCCAGCAGCCGGAAAGGGACCTTCAATCAGCCCCAGCATTTT

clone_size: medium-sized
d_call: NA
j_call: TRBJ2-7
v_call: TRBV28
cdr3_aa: CASSFLYEQYF
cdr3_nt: TGTGCCAGCAGTTTCCTCTACGAGCAGTACTTC

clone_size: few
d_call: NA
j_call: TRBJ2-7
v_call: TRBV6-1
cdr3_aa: CASSAFYEQYF
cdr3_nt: TGTGCCAGCAGTGCGTTCTACGAGCAGTACTTC

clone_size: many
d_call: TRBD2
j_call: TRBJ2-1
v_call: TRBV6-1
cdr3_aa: CASSESRLAGSNEQFF
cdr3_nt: TGTGCCAGCAGTGAATCAAGACTAGCGGGGTCCAATGAGCAGTTCTTC

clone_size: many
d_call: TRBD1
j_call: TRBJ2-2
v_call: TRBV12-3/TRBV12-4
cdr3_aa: CASSWDRRTGELFF
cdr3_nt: TGTGCCAGCAGTTGGGACAGGAGGACCGGGGAGCTGTTTTTT

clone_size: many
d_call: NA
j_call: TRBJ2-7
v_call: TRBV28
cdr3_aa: CASSFRGESSYEQYF
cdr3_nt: TGTGCCAGCAGTTTTCGCGGGGAGAGCTCCTACGAGCAGTACTTC

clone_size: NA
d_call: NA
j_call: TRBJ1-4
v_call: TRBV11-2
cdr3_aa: CASSLWRGEKLFF
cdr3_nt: TGTGCCAGCAGCTTATGGAGAGGTGAAAAACTGTTTTTT

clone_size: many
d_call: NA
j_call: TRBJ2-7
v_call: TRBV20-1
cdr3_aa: CSASSLIEGGYEQYF
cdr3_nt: TGCAGTGCTAGCTCCCTTATAGAGGGAGGCTACGAGCAGTACTTC

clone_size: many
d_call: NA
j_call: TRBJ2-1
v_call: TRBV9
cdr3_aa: CASSPDSSSYNEQFF
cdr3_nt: TGTGCCAGCAGCCCAGACAGCAGCTCCTACAATGAGCAGTTCTTC

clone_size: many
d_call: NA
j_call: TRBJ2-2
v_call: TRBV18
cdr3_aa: CASSRKDSTGELFF
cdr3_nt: TGTGCCAGCTCAAGGAAGGACTCCACCGGGGAGCTGTTTTTT

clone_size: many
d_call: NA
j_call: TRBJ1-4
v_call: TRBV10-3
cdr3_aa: CAIRGATNEKLFF
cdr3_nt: TGTGCCATCAGAGGGGCAACTAATGAAAAACTGTTTTTT

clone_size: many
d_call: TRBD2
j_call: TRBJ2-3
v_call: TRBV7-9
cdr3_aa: CASSLFGLGEGLFGTDTQYF
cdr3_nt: TGTGCCAGCAGCCTCTTCGGCTTGGGGGAGGGCCTCTTCGGCACAGATACGCAGTATTTT

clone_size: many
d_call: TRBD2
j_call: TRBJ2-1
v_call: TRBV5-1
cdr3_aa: CASSGWAAGERDEQFF
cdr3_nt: TGCGCCAGCAGCGGGTGGGCAGCGGGAGAAAGGGATGAGCAGTTCTTC

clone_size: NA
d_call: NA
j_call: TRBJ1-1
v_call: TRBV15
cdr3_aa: CATSRETGLATEAFF
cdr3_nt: TGTGCCACCAGCAGAGAGACGGGTTTAGCCACTGAAGCTTTCTTT

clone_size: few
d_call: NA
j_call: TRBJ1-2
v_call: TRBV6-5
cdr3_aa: CASSYRLVDSGYGYTF
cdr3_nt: TGTGCCAGCAGTTACCGGCTGGTCGACAGCGGGTATGGCTACACCTTC

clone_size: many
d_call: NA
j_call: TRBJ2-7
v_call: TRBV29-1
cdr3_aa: CSVWTAGSSYEQYF
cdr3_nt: TGCAGCGTGTGGACAGCGGGAAGCTCCTACGAGCAGTACTTC

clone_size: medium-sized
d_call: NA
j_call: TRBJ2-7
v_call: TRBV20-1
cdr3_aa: CSAWGRGSSYEQYF
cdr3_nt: TGCAGTGCATGGGGACGGGGAAGCTCCTACGAGCAGTACTTC

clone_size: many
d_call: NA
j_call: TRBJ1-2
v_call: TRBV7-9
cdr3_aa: CASLQGEGRGYTF
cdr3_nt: TGTGCCAGCTTACAGGGTGAAGGAAGAGGCTACACCTTC

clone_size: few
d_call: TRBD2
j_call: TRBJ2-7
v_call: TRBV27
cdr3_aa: CASSSSGGGLDEQYF
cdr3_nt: TGTGCCAGCAGTTCAAGCGGGGGTGGGCTAGACGAGCAGTACTTC